This T cell receptor (beta chain) was identified in a study of CD8 T cells in ankylosing spondylitis. Regarding the study as a whole: Disease-associated clones were reportedly significantly overrepresented in matched ankylosing spondylitis synovial fluid. Clones linked with disease were CD8+ and fairly uncommon in the peripheral blood. A motif in TCR beta, a set of under 10 highly homologous variants, appeared characteristic of ankylosing spondylitis blood.

V was pared by 6 bases and J by 0 bases, with 21 bases between. The CDR3 is made up of 18 amino acids. CDR1 is SNHLY and CDR2 is FYNNEI in the germline V gene. This clonotype was picked up many times. Its antigen is undetermined. As the method for making TCR beta libraries, quantitative 5'-RACE with molecular barcodes was used. TCRdb reprocessed the 5' RACE reads via MiXCR and lists one record per CDR3 protein. The data show some 200,000 distinct CDR3 sequences, with over 15% seen just once and 3.5% to 5% held by the top ten. The source material was blood, either unsorted or a sorted T cell fraction (not recorded which). This sequence was found in a male donor aged 10-29 years with ankylosing spondylitis or in good health (not recorded which). V and J are TRBV2 and TRBJ2-1; possibly TRBD1 or TRBD2 for D (5 bases each). CDR3: CASSEDGVGTSSYNEQFF. CDR3 nucleotide sequence: TGTGCCAGCAGCGAGGATGGGGTCGGGACGAGCTCCTACAATGAGCAGTTCTTC.